This section outlines one TCR beta chain sequence together with its context. Its antigen is not yet known. The record has no base qualities; no much larger clone is one base away. This sample stems from a study of T cell responses to AZD1222 COVID-19 vaccine (dated by TCRdb to 2020 to 2023). At the level of the whole study: AZD1222 recipients whose second dose came at about 4 weeks and those whose second dose came at about 12 weeks were combined into one group, since spike-specific TCR depth and breadth did not differ between the two schedules. A total of 230 to 250 trial participants underwent TCR sequencing, of whom around 210 had received two doses of AZD1222 and about 25 had received two doses of the MenACWY control vaccine. Trial participants were enrolled by age into subgroups of 18-55, 56-69 and 70-plus years, and 148, 28 and 57 TCR-sequenced participants, respectively, were included in these subgroups.

The CDR3 regions of human TCRbeta chains were subjected to immunosequencing. In the original analysis: Repertoire TCRs were matched against a reference library of SARS-CoV-2-specific TCRs generated with the MIRA antigen-specificity platform. Breadth meant the fraction of unique TCRs that were SARS-CoV-2-associated, whereas depth meant the fraction of total T cells that were SARS-CoV-2-associated. Using the MIRA data, every spike-specific TCR was mapped to the spike region that the TCR reacted to and assigned to either a CD4 or a CD8 class. Log10-transformed breadth and depth values were compared by one-way ANOVA with Sidak's multiple comparisons tests. TCRdb carries this immuneACCESS record with in-frame sequences only. Its versions omit some clonotypes, under half of them owing to an unresolved V gene in the studies checked, with the rest unexplained. V and J calls and clone size are copied from that table; D and trimming were computed from the DNA. This sample lists over 50,000 clones; around 84% were detected once. 25% to 30% of the sample belongs to the ten largest clones.

The germline V gene encodes CDR1 SGHDN and CDR2 FVKESK. The V end loses 0 bases and the J end loses 4 bases, and a stretch of 9 bases separates them. From the cysteine up to the phenylalanine, the CDR3 has a length of 14 residues. Solely the CDR3 DNA is kept, with 42 bases framed from the first base. The study at large found these results: The vaccine-associated CD4 TCRs covered the entire spike protein, and the dominant responses fell in regions 160-218 and 743-854. Spike-specific TCR breadth and depth rose significantly after two AZD1222 doses compared with day 0 and with MenACWY recipients. The 56-69-year group was small, and its depth increase did not reach significance, likely because of low power. Because no day 14 peak-response samples were available, the repertoires could be characterized only after the peak T cell response. Epitopes outside the regions mutated in the B.1.351 and B.1.1.7 variants were reportedly recognized by nearly half of the unique spike-specific TCRs. Participants were mostly white British and included more females than males, and it was suggested by the authors that clonal diversity may have been underestimated. Only a handful of AZD1222 recipients were SARS-CoV-2 seropositive at baseline, limiting conclusions about previously exposed vaccinees.

The time point label of this sample denotes: baseline before first vaccination. Vaccinee samples were obtained from the UK trials COV001 and COV002, which included a single-blind randomized controlled phase 2/3 trial of AZD1222 (ChAdOx1 nCoV-19) in healthy adults. For TCRbeta chain sequencing, PBMC samples were collected from trial participants at day 0 and at day 28 after the second dose. The chain was built from TRBV14 and TRBJ2-5; TRBD2 is possibly the D segment (6 matching bases). The source material was peripheral blood, sampled on day 0 of AZD1222 vaccination. This TCR derives from an adult in good health. Here the CDR3 is given as CASSQELGGETQYF. The DNA sequence reads TGTGCCAGCAGCCAAGAATTGGGGGGAGAGACCCAGTACTTC.